This T cell receptor (beta chain) came from a study of blood T cell repertoires in COVID-19. CDR1 and CDR2 (germline): LNHDA, SQIVND (reference sequence). There are 14 residues in the CDR3. Trimming removed 5 bases at V and 5 bases at J, with 14 bases between. Libraries were prepared by immunoSEQ multiplex PCR; TCRdb keeps only in-frame clonotypes and omits some of them. The sample comprises 200,000 to 250,000 clones, about 84% of which are singletons, and 1.8% rests with the top ten. This sequence was found in a man between 60 and 75 years old who had recovered from COVID-19. The chain links TRBV19 to TRBJ2-3; TRBD2 might be the D (6 bases). Sequencing was performed on PBMCs or T cells enriched from blood (not recorded which). The CDR3 DNA follows: TGTGCCAGTAGTCGGCGGGGTGGTGGAGATACGCAGTATTTT. Its protein is CASSRRGGGDTQYF.